The rows below give T cell receptor beta chains drawn from one sample of a study of post-analysis software for immune sequencing data. Via MiXCR, TCRdb re-called the PCR reads, giving one row per CDR3 protein. The table lists hundreds of thousands of distinct CDR3 sequences, roughly 30% of them singletons. The sequencing sample was made of blood. Receptors were obtained from a girl between 10 and 17 years old with multiple sclerosis. CDR3s include the opening cysteine and the closing phenylalanine or tryptophan. The D gene is left open where the match is weak. Size is omitted from some rows. Given values are once, few, many or a class for expanded clones.

V	size	J	D	DNA	CDR3
TRBV5-1	-	TRBJ1-5	-	TGCGCCAGCAGCTTGGGAGCGGACAATCAGCCCCAGCATTTT	CASSLGADNQPQHF
TRBV7-2	-	TRBJ1-1	TRBD1	TGTGCCAGCAGCGTCGGGACAGGGGAGAACACTGAAGCTTTCTTT	CASSVGTGENTEAFF
TRBV15	-	TRBJ2-7	-	TGTGCCACCAGCAGGCCGCCTCCGGGACGGGTAGCCTACGAGCAGTACTTC	CATSRPPPGRVAYEQYF
TRBV7-2	once	TRBJ2-2	TRBD1	TGTGCCAGCAGCTCTAATCTGGGGGACAGCGGGGAGCTGTTTTTT	CASSSNLGDSGELFF
TRBV15	-	TRBJ2-5	-	TGTGCCACCAGCAGAGCCGGAGCCAGGGGCGAAGAGACCCAGTACTTC	CATSRAGARGEETQYF
TRBV7-2	few	TRBJ1-1	-	TGTGCCAGCAGCTTAAATCGACGGAACACTGAAGCTTTCTTT	CASSLNRRNTEAFF
TRBV28	few	TRBJ2-5	-	TGTGCCACAGCAAGAAGGGAGACCCAGTACTTC	CATARRETQYF
TRBV6-2/TRBV6-3	-	TRBJ2-7	-	TGTGCCAGCTTCCTCCACTCCTACGAGCAGTACTTC	CASFLHSYEQYF
TRBV6-2/TRBV6-3	-	TRBJ2-1	-	TGTGCCAGCAGTTATATCGCCAGCGGGGAGCAGTTCTTC	CASSYIASGEQFF
TRBV7-2	many	TRBJ2-7	TRBD2	TGTGCCAGCAGCTTGGCGGCTAGCGGCAACTACGAGCAGTACTTC	CASSLAASGNYEQYF
TRBV9	-	TRBJ2-1	TRBD2	TGTGCCAGCAGCGTAGAACTAGCGGGGGGAGATGAGCAGTTCTTC	CASSVELAGGDEQFF
TRBV20-1	-	TRBJ2-2	-	TGCAGTGCCCCCCGAGGGGGGGCGCTGGGCACCGGGGAGCTGTTTTTT	CSAPRGGALGTGELFF